This TCR beta chain was observed in a study of T cell changes during pregnancy in multiple sclerosis. TCRdb's copy holds only in-frame clones and misses some; the assay was immunoSEQ multiplex PCR. The sample contains roughly 30,000 clones, 85% of which appear only once. The sequencing used CD8+ T cells from peripheral blood mononuclear cells, collected after pregnancy. The clonotype comes from a female donor with multiple sclerosis, enrolled in a pregnancy study.

The CDR3 region has the DNA TGTGCCAGCAGTGAAGGTTTCCAACAGGGCCCGTACAATGAGCAGTTCTTC. It specifies CASSEGFQQGPYNEQFF. The J gene is TRBJ2-1, the V gene TRBV6-1, with D tentatively TRBD1 (6 bases). The CDR3 runs 17 residues. Trimming took 1 base from V and 4 from J, leaving 17 bases between them. From germline, CDR1 is MNHNS and CDR2 SASEGT.